This T cell receptor (beta chain) was found in a study of cytomegalovirus exposure and HLA in healthy donors. Across the study: When roughly 420 donors were genotyped, roughly 82% of them were found to fall in the Caucasian-associated ancestry cluster. Study-wide findings and caveats: Some public TCRs appeared in many individuals, while most sequences were rare. About 87% or about 30% of the time was how often most TCR beta V segments were productive, according to an earlier analysis. V segments that were indistinguishable, TRBV6-2 and TRBV6-3 among them, were omitted from analysis.

Germline assignment: CDR1 ENHRY and CDR2 SYGVKD. CDR3 length equals 15 residues. V was pared by 2 bases and J by 8 bases, with 4 bases of the junction left unmatched. It was with 60 Vbeta and 13 Jbeta primers that the PCR ran. The table came from immunoSEQ multiplex PCR; TCRdb's copy has only in-frame clones and leaves some out. This sample has about 110,000 clones, with around four fifths found just once. On this clone: The target antigen is unknown.

This sequence originates from a woman aged 50 to 60 in good health and CMV-seropositive. The sequenced material came from PBMCs. V usage is TRBV10-3 and J usage is TRBJ2-1, with 12 bases fitting TRBD2. CDR3 DNA: TGTGCCATCAGTGAGGCTAGCGGGAGGGCTGATGAGCAGTTCTTC. Encoded protein: CAISEASGRADEQFF.